This passage covers 15 T cell receptor beta chains from one sample sequenced in a study of cytomegalovirus exposure and HLA in healthy donors. It was with 60 Vbeta and 13 Jbeta primers that the PCR ran. TCRdb's table, derived via immunoSEQ multiplex PCR, lists solely in-frame clones and lacks some. The sample includes roughly 200,000 clones, 79% of them seen just once. The source material was PBMCs. The origin of the receptors is a girl aged 10 to 17 in good health and CMV-seropositive.

In its sample, this clone was seen a few times. This sequence joins TRBV4-3 and TRBJ1-1; D is undetermined. The V gene lost 0 bases and the J gene lost 4 bases, with 6 bases spanning the gap. The CDR3 is 13 amino acids. Germline V CDR1 and CDR2: LGHNA, YSLEER. In DNA, the CDR3 is TGCGCCAGCAGCCAAGAACTGAGCACTGAAGCTTTCTTT. Encoded protein: CASSQELSTEAFF.

This clone has just a few counts. The chain joins TRBV1 to TRBJ2-3; TRBD2, the table's D call, was not compared with the DNA. TRBV1 corresponds to a pseudogene. The CDR3 length is 21 residues. CDR3 in DNA: TGCACCAGCAGCCAAGATCAAAGTTGGACTAGCGGGGGGGAGGGCACAGATACGCAGTATTTT. This sequence encodes CTSSQDQSWTSGGEGTDTQYF.

V is TRBV5-5 and J is TRBJ1-4; 7 bases match TRBD1. The junction had 8 bases not matched to a gene; V was cut back by 1 base and J by 2 bases. The germline CDR1 and CDR2 sequences are SGHKS and YYEKEE (reference sequence). The CDR3 consists of 17 residues. The CDR3 nucleotides read TGTGCCAGCAGCTTGCGGTTAGTAGGGGGCACTAATGAAAAACTGTTTTTT. The encoded protein is CASSLRLVGGTNEKLFF.

This clone was found once. The chain recombines TRBV7-2 with TRBJ1-1, with 11 bases identical to TRBD1. The CDR3 sequence is 16 residues long. Per the germline V gene, CDR1 is SGHTA and CDR2 is FQGNSA. After removal of 5 bases from V and 6 bases from J, the junction contained 11 bases not matched to a gene. CDR3 residues: CASSPGQGAGVAEAFF. The CDR3 DNA reads as TGTGCCAGCAGCCCAGGACAGGGGGCGGGAGTCGCTGAAGCTTTCTTT.

For this clone: Other DNA variants within this sample encode the same CDR3. This sequence joins TRBV27 and TRBJ2-7; 10 bases map to TRBD2. Germline CDR1 reads MNHEY; CDR2 reads SMNVEV (reference sequence). Losses at the gene ends were 2 bases for V and 2 bases for J; bases not matched to a gene: 3. CDR3 size: 15 residues. In DNA form, the CDR3 reads TGTGCCAGCAGTTTACGAGCGGGGGGGCCCTACGAGCAGTACTTC. It codes for CASSLRAGGPYEQYF.

V and J are TRBV1 and TRBJ2-1; the tabulated D call, TRBD1, remains unverified against the DNA. TRBV1 is a documented pseudogene. The CDR3 extends over 16 amino acids. The CDR3 bases are TGCACCAGCAGCCGACTGGGACAGGCGACCGCCAATGAGCAGTTCTTC. It specifies CTSSRLGQATANEQFF.

V usage is TRBV6-1 and J usage is TRBJ2-7; 10 bases are a match to TRBD1. The CDR3 runs 14 residues. CDR1 MNHNS and CDR2 SASEGT come from the germline V gene. Unmatched junction bases numbered 3, after V lost 3 bases and J lost 4 bases. CDR3 coding DNA: TGTGCCAGCAGTGAGCTGGACAGGGGGTACGAGCAGTACTTC. This sequence encodes CASSELDRGYEQYF.

The J gene is TRBJ2-3, the V gene TRBV6-4, with a tentative D call TRBD1 (5 bases). With 2 bases removed from V and 1 base from J, the gap between germline ends came to 10 bases. Germline CDR1 MRHNA, CDR2 SNTAGT. This CDR3 has 15 amino acids. DNA for the CDR3: TGTGCCAGCAGTGACCGGAAAGGGGGCACAGATACGCAGTATTTT. Its protein is CASSDRKGGTDTQYF.

The chain employs TRBV19 and TRBJ1-2; D may be TRBD1 (6 bases). V was clipped by 3 bases and J by 7 bases, with 15 bases between them. This CDR3 comprises 14 residues. Germline CDR1 LNHDA, CDR2 SQIVND (reference sequence). The CDR3 is CASSMVAGVGGYTF. The CDR3 DNA is TGTGCCAGTAGTATGGTGGCAGGGGTGGGTGGCTACACCTTC.

The chain couples TRBV5-6 to TRBJ2-3, with D perhaps matching TRBD2 (6 bases). The CDR3 sequence is 13 residues long. From germline, CDR1 is SGHDT and CDR2 YYEEEE. Trimming stripped 5 bases from V and 3 bases from J, with 10 bases between. CDR3 bases: TGTGCCAGCAGACGCGGGGAGACAGATACGCAGTATTTT. It is translated as CASRRGETDTQYF.

The chain has TRBV10-3 and TRBJ2-3, with 11 bases matching TRBD2. Germline values: CDR1 ENHRY, CDR2 SYGVKD. The CDR3 runs to 16 residues. The junction had 7 bases not matched to a gene; V was cut back by 5 bases and J by 3 bases. The CDR3 region has the DNA TGTGCCATCAGTCAACTAGCGGGGGCAGGAACAGATACGCAGTATTTT. Its translation: CAISQLAGAGTDTQYF.

This chain links TRBV7-9 with TRBJ2-7, with 7 bases lining up with TRBD2. From germline, CDR1 is SEHNR and CDR2 FQNEAQ (reference sequence). J was trimmed by 7 bases and V by 5 bases; bases with no gene match: 20. CDR3 size: 17 residues. CDR3 DNA sequence: TGTGCCAGCAGCCGCTCTTCAGGGACTACCGAAGATTGGGAGCAGTACTTC. It yields the protein CASSRSSGTTEDWEQYF. Complete variable domain (other parts from reference TRBV7-9 and TRBJ2-7): DTGVSQNPRHKITKRGQNVTFRCDPISEHNRLYWYRQTLGQGPEFLTYFQNEAQLEKSRLLSDRFSAERPKGSFSTLEIQRTEQGDSAMYLCASSRSSGTTEDWEQYFGPGTRLTVT.

The rearrangement links TRBV27 to TRBJ2-7; D possibly corresponds to TRBD2 (5 bases). Trimming took 0 bases from V and 3 from J, leaving 9 bases between them. Germline CDR1 is MNHEY and CDR2 is SMNVEV (reference sequence). This CDR3 has 14 residues. This CDR3 reads CASSLSSGHYEQYF. CDR3 sequence (DNA): TGTGCCAGCAGTTTATCCAGCGGCCACTACGAGCAGTACTTC.

Here the CDR3 DNA reads TGTGCCATCAAGCAGGGGCTAGGGTCTGGAAACACCATATATTTT. This codes for CAIKQGLGSGNTIYF. V is TRBV10-3 and J is TRBJ1-3, with D possibly TRBD1 on 6 matching bases. Trimming removed 7 bases from V and 1 base from J, with 14 bases in between. The CDR3 contains 15 residues. Germline-derived CDR1 and CDR2 are ENHRY and SYGVKD.

In this sample, this clone turned up a few times. The chain carries TRBV5-1 and TRBJ2-5; D is unclear. Trimming pared 0 bases from V and 2 bases from J, leaving 8 bases between. The CDR3 is 14 residues long. Looked up from germline, CDR1 is SGHRS and CDR2 is YFSETQ. The CDR3 loop reads CASSLGGLQETQYF. CDR3 in DNA: TGCGCCAGCAGCTTGGGAGGATTGCAAGAGACCCAGTACTTC.